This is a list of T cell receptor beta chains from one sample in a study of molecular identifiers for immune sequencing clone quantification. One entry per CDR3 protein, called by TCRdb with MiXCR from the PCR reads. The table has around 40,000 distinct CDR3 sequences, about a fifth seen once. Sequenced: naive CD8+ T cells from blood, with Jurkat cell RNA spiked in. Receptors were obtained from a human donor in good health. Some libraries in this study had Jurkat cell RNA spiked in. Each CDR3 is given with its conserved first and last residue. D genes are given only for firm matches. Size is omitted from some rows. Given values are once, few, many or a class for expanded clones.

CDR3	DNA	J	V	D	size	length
CASSPGLAGDYEQYF	TGCGCCAGCAGCCCTGGACTAGCGGGGGACTACGAGCAGTACTTC	TRBJ2-7	TRBV4-1	TRBD2	many	15
CASSLFGGYYEQYF	TGTGCCAGCAGCTTGTTCGGGGGATACTACGAGCAGTACTTC	TRBJ2-7	TRBV5-6	.	many	14
CASSDLGEGYEQYF	TGTGCCAGCAGTGATTTGGGGGAGGGCTACGAGCAGTACTTC	TRBJ2-7	TRBV2	TRBD2	.	14
CAWSEGLGQETQYF	TGTGCCTGGAGTGAAGGACTAGGTCAGGAGACCCAGTACTTC	TRBJ2-5	TRBV30	TRBD2	many	14
CASSGIGESSYEQYF	TGTGCCAGCAGTGGCATTGGGGAAAGCTCCTACGAGCAGTACTTC	TRBJ2-7	TRBV2	.	many	15
CASTKLAGTNTRELFF	TGTGCCAGCACCAAACTAGCGGGTACGAACACCAGGGAGCTGTTTTTT	TRBJ2-2	TRBV6-1	TRBD2	.	16
CSARDLTEPNLYSYEQYF	TGCAGTGCTAGAGATCTGACGGAACCCAACTTGTACAGCTACGAGCAGTACTTC	TRBJ2-7	TRBV20-1	.	medium-sized	18
CSARTSPGGEQYF	TGCAGTGCCCGGACTAGCCCAGGAGGGGAGCAGTACTTC	TRBJ2-7	TRBV20-1	TRBD2	many	13
CASRDLSQQYF	TGTGCCAGCAGGGACCTATCGCAGCAGTACTTC	TRBJ2-7	TRBV2	.	many	11
CASSTGQGRGMNTEAFF	TGTGCCAGCAGCACGGGACAGGGACGGGGTATGAACACTGAAGCTTTCTTT	TRBJ1-1	TRBV13	TRBD1	.	17
CASRSDFLLEQFF	TGTGCCAGCAGAAGCGACTTCTTATTAGAGCAGTTCTTC	TRBJ2-1	TRBV25-1	.	.	13
CSAIPLQSWDTIYF	TGCAGTGCTATCCCCTTACAAAGCTGGGACACCATATATTTT	TRBJ1-3	TRBV20-1	.	many	14
CASSLGGLVYEQYF	TGTGCCAGCAGCTTGGGAGGGTTGGTATACGAGCAGTACTTC	TRBJ2-7	TRBV5-5	.	many	14
CASSPSPPGFMNTEAFF	TGTGCCAGCAGCCCAAGCCCCCCAGGGTTCATGAACACTGAAGCTTTCTTT	TRBJ1-1	TRBV11-2	.	many	17
CASSPWGDQPQHF	TGTGCCAGCAGCCCCTGGGGGGATCAGCCCCAGCATTTT	TRBJ1-5	TRBV7-2	.	.	13
CASSVGVGRQPYEQYF	TGTGCCAGCAGCGTAGGAGTCGGGAGGCAACCCTACGAGCAGTACTTC	TRBJ2-7	TRBV9	TRBD2	.	16
CSVLTDPYEQYF	TGCAGCGTTTTGACAGACCCCTACGAGCAGTACTTC	TRBJ2-7	TRBV29-1	.	.	12
CASSLEVAGPALYAYEQYF	TGTGCCAGCAGCTTGGAGGTAGCGGGACCCGCATTGTACGCCTACGAGCAGTACTTC	TRBJ2-7	TRBV5-6	TRBD2	many	19
CASSLRAYSNQPQHF	TGTGCCAGCAGTTTAAGGGCATATAGCAATCAGCCCCAGCATTTT	TRBJ1-5	TRBV27	.	many	15
CASSSDLGGGYEQYF	TGTGCCAGCAGCTCGGACCTCGGGGGCGGCTACGAGCAGTACTTC	TRBJ2-7	TRBV5-5	.	.	15
CASSYSPSGGPGTQYF	TGTGCCAGCAGTTACTCCCCTAGCGGGGGGCCAGGTACGCAGTATTTT	TRBJ2-3	TRBV6-6	TRBD2	many	16
CASSLTGAQETQYF	TGTGCCAGCAGCTTAACAGGGGCCCAAGAGACCCAGTACTTC	TRBJ2-5	TRBV7-9	TRBD1	many	14
CASSQGSGTIGELFF	TGCGCCAGCAGCCAAGGGTCGGGGACTATCGGGGAGCTGTTTTTT	TRBJ2-2	TRBV4-3	TRBD2	many	15
CSAERLAVSSYEQYF	TGCAGTGCTGAAAGACTAGCCGTTAGCTCCTACGAGCAGTACTTC	TRBJ2-7	TRBV20-1	TRBD2	once	15
CASSLGGQANEAFF	TGTGCCAGCAGCTTGGGGGGACAGGCGAATGAAGCTTTCTTT	TRBJ1-1	TRBV5-6	TRBD1	many	14
CASSQDRVGGGTDTQYF	TGCGCCAGCAGCCAAGATCGGGTAGGGGGTGGCACAGATACGCAGTATTTT	TRBJ2-3	TRBV4-3	.	few	17
CASNTENNEQFF	TGTGCCAGCAACACAGAAAACAATGAGCAGTTCTTC	TRBJ2-1	TRBV5-4	.	few	12
CASSSPTKSNEKLFF	TGTGCCAGCAGCTCCCCCACCAAGAGCAATGAAAAACTGTTTTTT	TRBJ1-4	TRBV7-9	.	few	15
CASSYSSSYNEQFF	TGTGCCAGCAGTTACTCTAGCTCCTACAATGAGCAGTTCTTC	TRBJ2-1	TRBV6-2/TRBV6-3	.	many	14
CASSQDRQGPSSGATEALF	TGCGCCAGCAGCCAAGACCGACAGGGACCGAGCTCAGGGGCCACTGAAGCTCTCTTT	TRBJ1-1	TRBV4-3	TRBD1	.	19
CASSPFAGQETQYF	TGTGCCAGCAGCCCGTTTGCGGGGCAAGAGACCCAGTACTTC	TRBJ2-5	TRBV7-9	.	medium-sized	14
CATSGIQTGSDLDTQYF	TGTGCCACCAGCGGGATTCAGACAGGTTCTGATCTGGATACGCAGTATTTT	TRBJ2-3	TRBV15	.	many	17
CASSPWDGSEEQYF	TGTGCCAGCAGCCCCTGGGACGGCTCCGAAGAGCAGTACTTC	TRBJ2-7	TRBV9	.	few	14
CASSQDLSLGSYEQYF	TGCGCCAGCAGCCAAGATCTTTCCCTGGGGTCCTACGAGCAGTACTTC	TRBJ2-7	TRBV4-1	.	many	16